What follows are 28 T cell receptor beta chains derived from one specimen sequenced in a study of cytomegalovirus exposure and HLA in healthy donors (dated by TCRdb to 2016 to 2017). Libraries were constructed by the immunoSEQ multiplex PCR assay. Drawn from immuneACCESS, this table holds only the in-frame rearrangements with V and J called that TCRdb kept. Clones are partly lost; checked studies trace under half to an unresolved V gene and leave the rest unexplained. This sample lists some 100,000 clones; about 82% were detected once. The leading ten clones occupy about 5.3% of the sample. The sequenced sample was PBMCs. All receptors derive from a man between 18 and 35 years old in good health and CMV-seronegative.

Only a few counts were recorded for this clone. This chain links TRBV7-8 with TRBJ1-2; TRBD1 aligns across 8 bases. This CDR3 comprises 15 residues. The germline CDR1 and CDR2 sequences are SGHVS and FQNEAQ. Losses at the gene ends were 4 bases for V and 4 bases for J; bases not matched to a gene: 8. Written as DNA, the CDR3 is TGTGCCAGCAGCTCGACAGGGGCCGGGGGCTATGGCTACACCTTC. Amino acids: CASSSTGAGGYGYTF.

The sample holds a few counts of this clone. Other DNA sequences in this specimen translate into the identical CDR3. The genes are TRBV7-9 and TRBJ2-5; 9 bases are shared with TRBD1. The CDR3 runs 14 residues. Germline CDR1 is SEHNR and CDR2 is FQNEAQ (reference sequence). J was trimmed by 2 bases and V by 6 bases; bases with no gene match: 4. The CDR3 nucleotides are TGTGCCAGCAGTTTTGGACAGGGGCAAGAGACCCAGTACTTC. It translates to CASSFGQGQETQYF.

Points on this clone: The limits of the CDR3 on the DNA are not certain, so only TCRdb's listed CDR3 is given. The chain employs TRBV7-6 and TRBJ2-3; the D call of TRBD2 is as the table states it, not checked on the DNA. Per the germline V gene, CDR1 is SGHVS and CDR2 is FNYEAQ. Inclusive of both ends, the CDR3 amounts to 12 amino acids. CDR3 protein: CASSSSGDTQYF.

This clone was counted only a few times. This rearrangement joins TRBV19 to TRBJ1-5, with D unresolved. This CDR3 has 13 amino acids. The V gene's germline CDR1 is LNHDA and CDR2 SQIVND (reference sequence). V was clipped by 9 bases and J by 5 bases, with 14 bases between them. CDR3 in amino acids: CASGVVADQPQHF. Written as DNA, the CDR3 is TGTGCCAGCGGGGTGGTAGCCGATCAGCCCCAGCATTTT.

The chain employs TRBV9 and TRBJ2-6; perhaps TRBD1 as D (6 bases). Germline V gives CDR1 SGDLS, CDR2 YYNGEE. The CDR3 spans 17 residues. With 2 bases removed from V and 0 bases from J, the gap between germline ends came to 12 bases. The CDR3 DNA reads TGTGCCAGCAGCGTCACGACAGGAGACTCTGGGGCCAACGTCCTGACTTTC. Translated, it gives CASSVTTGDSGANVLTF.

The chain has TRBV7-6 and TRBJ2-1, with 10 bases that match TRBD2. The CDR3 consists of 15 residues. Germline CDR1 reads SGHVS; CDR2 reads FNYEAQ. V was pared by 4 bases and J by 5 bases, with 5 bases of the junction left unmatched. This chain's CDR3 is CASSSGLAEHNEQFF. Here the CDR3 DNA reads TGTGCCAGCAGCTCTGGACTAGCGGAACACAATGAGCAGTTCTTC.

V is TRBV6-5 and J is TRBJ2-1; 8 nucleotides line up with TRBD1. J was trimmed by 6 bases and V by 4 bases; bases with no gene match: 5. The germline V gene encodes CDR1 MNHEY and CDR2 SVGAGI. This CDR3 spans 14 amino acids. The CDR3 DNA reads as TGTGCCAGCAGTTTGAAGGGGACAGGCAATGAGCAGTTCTTC. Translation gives CASSLKGTGNEQFF.

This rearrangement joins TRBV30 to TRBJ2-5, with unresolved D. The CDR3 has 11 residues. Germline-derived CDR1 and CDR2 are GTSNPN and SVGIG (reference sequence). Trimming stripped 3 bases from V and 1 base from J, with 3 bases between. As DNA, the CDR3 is TGTGCCTGGAGCCTCCAAGAGACCCAGTACTTC. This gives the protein CAWSLQETQYF. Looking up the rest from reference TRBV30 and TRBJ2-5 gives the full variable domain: SQTIHQWPATLVQPVGSPLSLECTVEGTSNPNLYWYRQAAGRGLQLLFYSVGIGQISSEVPQNLSASRPQDRQFILSSKKLLLSDSGFYLCAWSLQETQYFGPGTRLLVL.

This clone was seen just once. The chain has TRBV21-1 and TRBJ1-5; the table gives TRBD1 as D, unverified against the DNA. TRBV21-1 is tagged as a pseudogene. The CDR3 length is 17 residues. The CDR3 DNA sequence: TGTGCCAGTCGGGGGACAGGGGGCGATTCGGGCAATCAGCCCCAGCATTTT. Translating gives CASRGTGGDSGNQPQHF.

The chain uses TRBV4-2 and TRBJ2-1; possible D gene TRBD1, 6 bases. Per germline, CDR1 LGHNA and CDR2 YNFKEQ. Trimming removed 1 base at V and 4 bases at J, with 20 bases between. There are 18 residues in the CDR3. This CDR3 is CASSQAAAAGAIYNEQFF. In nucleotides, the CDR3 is TGTGCCAGCAGCCAAGCCGCAGCGGCAGGGGCGATATACAATGAGCAGTTCTTC.

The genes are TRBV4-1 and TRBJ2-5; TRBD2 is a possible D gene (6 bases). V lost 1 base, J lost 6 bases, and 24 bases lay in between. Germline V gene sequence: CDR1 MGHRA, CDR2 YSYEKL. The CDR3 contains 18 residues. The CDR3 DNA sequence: TGCGCCAGCAGCCAAGGGATTGAGACTAGTTTTGTCGTGAAGACCCAGTACTTC. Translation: CASSQGIETSFVVKTQYF.

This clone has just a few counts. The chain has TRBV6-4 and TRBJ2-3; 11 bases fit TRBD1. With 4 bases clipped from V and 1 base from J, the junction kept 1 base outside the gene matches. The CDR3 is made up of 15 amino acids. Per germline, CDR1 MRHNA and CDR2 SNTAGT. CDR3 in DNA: TGTGCCAGCAGTGGGACAGGGGGCGGCACAGATACGCAGTATTTT. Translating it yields CASSGTGGGTDTQYF.

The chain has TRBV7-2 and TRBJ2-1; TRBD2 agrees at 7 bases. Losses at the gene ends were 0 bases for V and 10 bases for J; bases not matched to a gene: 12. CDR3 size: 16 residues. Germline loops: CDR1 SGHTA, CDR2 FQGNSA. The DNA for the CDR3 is TGTGCCAGCAGCTTAGCACCGGAGGGGAGGGCCCGGGAGCAGTTCTTC. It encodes CASSLAPEGRAREQFF.

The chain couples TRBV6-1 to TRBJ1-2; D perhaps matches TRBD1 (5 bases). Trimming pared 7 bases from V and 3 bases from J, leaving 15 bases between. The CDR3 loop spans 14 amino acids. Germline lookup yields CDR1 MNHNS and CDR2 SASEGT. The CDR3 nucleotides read TGTGCCAGCATGGGGGGTCTTGAGGACTATGGCTACACCTTC. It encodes CASMGGLEDYGYTF.

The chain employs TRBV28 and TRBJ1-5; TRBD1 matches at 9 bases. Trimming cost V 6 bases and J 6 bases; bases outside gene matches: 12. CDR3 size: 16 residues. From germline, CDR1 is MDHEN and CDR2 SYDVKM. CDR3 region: CASRYPVGTGRQPQHF. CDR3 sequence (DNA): TGTGCCAGCAGATACCCCGTCGGGACAGGGCGTCAGCCCCAGCATTTT.

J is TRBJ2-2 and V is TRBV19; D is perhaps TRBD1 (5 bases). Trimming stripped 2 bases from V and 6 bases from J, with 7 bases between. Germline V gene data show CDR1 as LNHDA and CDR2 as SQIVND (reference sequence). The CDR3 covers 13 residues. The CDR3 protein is CASSIRGSGELFF. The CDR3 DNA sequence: TGTGCCAGTAGTATAAGGGGATCCGGGGAGCTGTTTTTT.

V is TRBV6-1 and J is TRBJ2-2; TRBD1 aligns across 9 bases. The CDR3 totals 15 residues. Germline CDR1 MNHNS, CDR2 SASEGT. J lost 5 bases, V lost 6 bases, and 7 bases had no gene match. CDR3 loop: CASRVSGQGTGELFF. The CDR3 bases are TGTGCCAGCAGAGTCTCGGGACAGGGAACCGGGGAGCTGTTTTTT.

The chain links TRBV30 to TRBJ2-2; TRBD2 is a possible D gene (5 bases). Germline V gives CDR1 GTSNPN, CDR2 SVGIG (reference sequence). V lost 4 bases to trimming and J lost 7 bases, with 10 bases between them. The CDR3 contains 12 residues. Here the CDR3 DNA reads TGTGCCTGGACCGGGGTTGGCGGGGAGCTGTTTTTT. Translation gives CAWTGVGGELFF.

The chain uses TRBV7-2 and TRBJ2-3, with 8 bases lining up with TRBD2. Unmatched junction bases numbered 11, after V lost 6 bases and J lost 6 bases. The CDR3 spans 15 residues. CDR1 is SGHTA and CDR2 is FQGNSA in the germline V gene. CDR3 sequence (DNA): TGTGCCAGCAGAACCTCGGGAGGGGCGTGGGATACGCAGTATTTT. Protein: CASRTSGGAWDTQYF.

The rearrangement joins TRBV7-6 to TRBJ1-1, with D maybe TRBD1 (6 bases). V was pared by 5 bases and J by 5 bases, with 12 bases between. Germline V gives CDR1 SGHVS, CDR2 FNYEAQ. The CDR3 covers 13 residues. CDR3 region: CASSPGRGTEAFF. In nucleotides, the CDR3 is TGTGCCAGCAGCCCCGGGAGGGGGACTGAAGCTTTCTTT.

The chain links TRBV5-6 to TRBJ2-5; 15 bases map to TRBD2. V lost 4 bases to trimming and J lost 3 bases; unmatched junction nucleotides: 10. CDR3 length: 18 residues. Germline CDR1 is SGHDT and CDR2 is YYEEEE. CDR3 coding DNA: TGTGCCAGCAGCACCGGACTAGCGGGGGGGCCCTTGGAAGAGACCCAGTACTTC. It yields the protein CASSTGLAGGPLEETQYF.

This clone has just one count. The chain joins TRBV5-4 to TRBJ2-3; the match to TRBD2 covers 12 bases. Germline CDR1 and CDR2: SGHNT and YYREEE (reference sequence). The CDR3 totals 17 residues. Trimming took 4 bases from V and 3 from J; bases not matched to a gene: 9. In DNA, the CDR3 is TGTGCCAGCAGCCCAAGACTAGCGGGAGTAGGTACAGATACGCAGTATTTT. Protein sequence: CASSPRLAGVGTDTQYF.

This chain's CDR3 is CASSLAGVGEQFF. CDR3 DNA: TGCGCCAGCAGCTTGGCGGGGGTTGGTGAGCAGTTCTTC. The rearrangement links TRBV5-1 to TRBJ2-1, with a tentative D call TRBD2 (6 bases). Germline lookup yields CDR1 SGHRS and CDR2 YFSETQ. This CDR3 has 13 amino acids. V lost 0 bases and J lost 9, with 10 bases in between.

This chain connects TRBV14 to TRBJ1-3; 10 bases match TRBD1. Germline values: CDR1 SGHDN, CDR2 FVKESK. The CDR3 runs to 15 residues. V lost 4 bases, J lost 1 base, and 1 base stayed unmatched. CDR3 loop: CASSPGQGSGNTIYF. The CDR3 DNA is TGTGCCAGCAGCCCGGGACAGGGGTCTGGAAACACCATATATTTT. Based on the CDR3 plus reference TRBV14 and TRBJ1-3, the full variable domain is EAGVTQFPSHSVIEKGQTVTLRCDPISGHDNLYWYRRVMGKEIKFLLHFVKESKQDESGMPNNRFLAERTGGTYSTLKVQPAELEDSGVYFCASSPGQGSGNTIYFGEGSWLTVV.

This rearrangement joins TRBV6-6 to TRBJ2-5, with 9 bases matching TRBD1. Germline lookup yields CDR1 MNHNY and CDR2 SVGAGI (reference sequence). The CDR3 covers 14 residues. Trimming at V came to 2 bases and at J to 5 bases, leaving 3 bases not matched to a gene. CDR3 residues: CASSYRDRAETQYF. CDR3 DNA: TGTGCCAGCAGTTACCGGGACAGGGCGGAGACCCAGTACTTC.

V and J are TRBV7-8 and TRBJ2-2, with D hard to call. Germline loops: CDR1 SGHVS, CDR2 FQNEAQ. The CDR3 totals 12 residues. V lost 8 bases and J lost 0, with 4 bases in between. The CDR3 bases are TGTGCCAGCGAGACGAACACCGGGGAGCTGTTTTTT. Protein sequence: CASETNTGELFF.

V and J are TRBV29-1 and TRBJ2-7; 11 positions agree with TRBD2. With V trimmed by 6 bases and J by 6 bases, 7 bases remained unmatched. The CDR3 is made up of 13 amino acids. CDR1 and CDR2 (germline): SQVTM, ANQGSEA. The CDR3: CSVATSGTVEQYF. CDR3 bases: TGCAGCGTCGCGACTAGCGGGACGGTCGAGCAGTACTTC.

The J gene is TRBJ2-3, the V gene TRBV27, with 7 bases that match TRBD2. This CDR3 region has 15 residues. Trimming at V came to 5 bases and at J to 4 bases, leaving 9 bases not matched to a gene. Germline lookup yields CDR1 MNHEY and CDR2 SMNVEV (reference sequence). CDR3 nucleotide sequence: TGTGCCAGCAGTCCTGGACTAGTACTTTCAGATACGCAGTATTTT. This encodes CASSPGLVLSDTQYF.